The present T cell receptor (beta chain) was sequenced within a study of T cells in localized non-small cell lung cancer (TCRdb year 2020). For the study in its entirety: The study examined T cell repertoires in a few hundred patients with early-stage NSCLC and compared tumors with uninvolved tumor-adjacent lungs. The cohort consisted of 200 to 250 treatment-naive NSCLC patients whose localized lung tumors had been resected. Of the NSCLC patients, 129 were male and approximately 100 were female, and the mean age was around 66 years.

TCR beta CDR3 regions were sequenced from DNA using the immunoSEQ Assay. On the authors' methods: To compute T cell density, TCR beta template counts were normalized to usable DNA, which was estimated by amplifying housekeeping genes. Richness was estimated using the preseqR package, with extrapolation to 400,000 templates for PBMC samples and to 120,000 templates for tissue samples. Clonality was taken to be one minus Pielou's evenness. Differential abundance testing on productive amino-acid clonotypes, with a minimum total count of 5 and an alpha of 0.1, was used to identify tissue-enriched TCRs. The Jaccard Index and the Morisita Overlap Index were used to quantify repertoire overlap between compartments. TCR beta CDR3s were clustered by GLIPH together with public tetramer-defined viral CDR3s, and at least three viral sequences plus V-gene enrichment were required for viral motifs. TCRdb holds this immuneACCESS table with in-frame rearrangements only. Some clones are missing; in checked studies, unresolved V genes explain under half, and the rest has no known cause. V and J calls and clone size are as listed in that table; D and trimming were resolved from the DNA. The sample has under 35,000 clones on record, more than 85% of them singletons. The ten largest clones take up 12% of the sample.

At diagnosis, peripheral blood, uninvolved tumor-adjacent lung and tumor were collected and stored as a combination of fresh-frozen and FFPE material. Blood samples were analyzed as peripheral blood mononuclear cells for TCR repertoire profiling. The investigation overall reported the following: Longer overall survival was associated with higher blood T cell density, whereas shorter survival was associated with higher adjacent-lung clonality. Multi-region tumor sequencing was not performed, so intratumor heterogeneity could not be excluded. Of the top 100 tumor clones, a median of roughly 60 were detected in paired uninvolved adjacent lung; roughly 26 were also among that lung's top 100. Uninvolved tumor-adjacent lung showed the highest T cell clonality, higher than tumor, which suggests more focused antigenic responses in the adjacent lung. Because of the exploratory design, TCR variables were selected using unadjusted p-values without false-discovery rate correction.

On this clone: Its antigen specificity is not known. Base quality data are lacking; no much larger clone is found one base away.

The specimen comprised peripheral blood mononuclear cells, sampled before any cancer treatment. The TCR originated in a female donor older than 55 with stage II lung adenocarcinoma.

The bases read TGCGCCAGCAGTGAGGGGAGTGACGAGACCCAGTACTTC. Its protein product is CASSEGSDETQYF. The chain is encoded by TRBV5-1 joined to TRBJ2-5; the D assignment is uncertain and may be TRBD1 or TRBD2, with 5 bases supporting each. Trimming takes 5 bases from V and 5 bases from J, and the germline ends sit 13 bases apart. Its CDR3 holds 13 amino acids, cysteine through phenylalanine. Only the CDR3 part of the read is kept: 39 bases, read in frame from the first base. Reading the germline V gene gives CDR1 SGHRS and CDR2 YFSETQ.